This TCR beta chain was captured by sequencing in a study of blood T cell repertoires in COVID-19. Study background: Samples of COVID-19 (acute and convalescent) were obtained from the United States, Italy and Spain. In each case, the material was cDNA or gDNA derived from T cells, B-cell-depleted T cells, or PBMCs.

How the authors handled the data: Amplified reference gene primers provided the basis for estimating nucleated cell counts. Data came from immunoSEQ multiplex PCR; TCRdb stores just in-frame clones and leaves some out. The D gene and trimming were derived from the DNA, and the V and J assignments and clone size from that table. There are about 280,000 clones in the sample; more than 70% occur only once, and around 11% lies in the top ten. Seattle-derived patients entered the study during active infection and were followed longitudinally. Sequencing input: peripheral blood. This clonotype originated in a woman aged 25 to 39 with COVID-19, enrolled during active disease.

The CDR3 reads CASRAGDRPTEAFF. The CDR3 DNA is TGTGCCAGCAGGGCGGGGGACAGGCCTACTGAAGCTTTCTTT. The chain links TRBV2 to TRBJ1-1; TRBD1 aligns across 8 bases. The CDR3 covers 14 residues. Germline V lookup: CDR1 SNHLY, CDR2 FYNNEI. V lost 6 bases, J lost 5 bases, and 8 bases stayed unmatched.